This T cell receptor (beta chain) is drawn from a study of blood T cell repertoires in COVID-19. As for the study in general: Samples representing acute and convalescent COVID-19 were sourced from the United States, Italy and Spain.

TCRdb's copy holds only in-frame clones and misses some; the assay was immunoSEQ multiplex PCR. The sample has under 150,000 clones, 84% seen once. V lost 3 bases and J lost 0; bases outside the gene matches: 9. This CDR3 has 19 amino acids. CDR1 and CDR2 (germline): SGHTA, FQGNSA. V and J are TRBV7-2 and TRBJ2-7, with 15 nucleotides matching TRBD2. The sequence was obtained from a woman aged 35 to 49 with acute or convalescent COVID-19. Sequenced sample: peripheral blood. The CDR3 region is CASSFRGLAGGRSSYEQYF. CDR3 coding DNA: TGTGCCAGCAGCTTTAGGGGACTAGCGGGGGGAAGAAGCTCCTACGAGCAGTACTTC. The full variable domain, its missing parts supplied by reference TRBV7-2 and TRBJ2-7, is GAGVSQSPSNKVTEKGKDVELRCDPISGHTALYWYRQSLGQGLEFLIYFQGNSAPDKSGLPSDRFSAERTGGSVSTLTIQRTQQEDSAVYLCASSFRGLAGGRSSYEQYFGPGTRLTVT.